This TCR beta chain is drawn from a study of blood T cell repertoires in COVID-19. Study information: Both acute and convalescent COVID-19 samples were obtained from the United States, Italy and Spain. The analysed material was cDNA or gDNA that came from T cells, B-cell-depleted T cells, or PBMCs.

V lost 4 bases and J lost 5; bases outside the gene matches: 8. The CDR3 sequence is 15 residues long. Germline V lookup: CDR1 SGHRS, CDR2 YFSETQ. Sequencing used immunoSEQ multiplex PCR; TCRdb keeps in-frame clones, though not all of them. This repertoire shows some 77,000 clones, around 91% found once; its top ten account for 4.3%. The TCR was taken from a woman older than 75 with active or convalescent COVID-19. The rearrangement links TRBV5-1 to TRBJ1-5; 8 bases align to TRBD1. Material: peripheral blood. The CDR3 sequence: CASSPRTGQDQPQHF. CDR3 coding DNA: TGCGCCAGCAGCCCGCGGACAGGGCAAGATCAGCCCCAGCATTTT.